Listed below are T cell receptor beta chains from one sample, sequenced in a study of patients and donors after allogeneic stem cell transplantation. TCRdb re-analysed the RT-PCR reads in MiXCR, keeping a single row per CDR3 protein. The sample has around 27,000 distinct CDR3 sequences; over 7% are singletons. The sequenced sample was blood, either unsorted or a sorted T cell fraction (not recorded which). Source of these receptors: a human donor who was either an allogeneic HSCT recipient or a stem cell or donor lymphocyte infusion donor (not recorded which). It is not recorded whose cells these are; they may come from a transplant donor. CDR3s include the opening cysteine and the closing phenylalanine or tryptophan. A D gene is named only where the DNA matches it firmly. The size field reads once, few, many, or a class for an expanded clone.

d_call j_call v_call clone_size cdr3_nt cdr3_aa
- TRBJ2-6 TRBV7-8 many TGTGCCAGCAGCTTAACAAATGGGGCCAACGTCCTGACTTTC CASSLTNGANVLTF
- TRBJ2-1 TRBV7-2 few TGTGCCAGCAGCTTGGCTGGGAGCTCCTACAATGAGCAGTTCTTC CASSLAGSSYNEQFF
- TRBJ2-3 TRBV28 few TGTGCCAGCAGGACCTCCACAGATACGCAGTATTTT CASRTSTDTQYF
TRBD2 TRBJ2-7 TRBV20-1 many TGCAGTGCTGGGAGGTTGGGGGAGGGAACCTACGAGCAGTACTTC CSAGRLGEGTYEQYF
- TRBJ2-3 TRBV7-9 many TGTGCCAGCAGCTTAGTGGTAGATACGCAGTATTTT CASSLVVDTQYF
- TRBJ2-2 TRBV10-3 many TGTGCCAGTACGGAGTTAAACACCGGGGAGCTGTTTTTT CASTELNTGELFF
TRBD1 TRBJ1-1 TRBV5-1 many TGCGCCAGCAGCTGGGGGACAGGGTCCAACACTGAAGCTTTCTTT CASSWGTGSNTEAFF
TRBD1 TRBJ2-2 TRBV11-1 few TGTGCCAGCAGCTTGAACAGGGGATCGAACACCGGGGAGCTGTTTTTT CASSLNRGSNTGELFF
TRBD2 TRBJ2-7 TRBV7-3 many TGTGCCAGCAGCTCCCAGGGGACTAGCAAGCAGTACTTC CASSSQGTSKQYF
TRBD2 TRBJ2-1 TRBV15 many TGTGCCACCAGCAGAGATATAGCGGGAAGGGTCAATGAGCAGTTCTTC CATSRDIAGRVNEQFF